This TCR beta chain came from a study of T cell responses to AZD1222 COVID-19 vaccine. Study-level points and caveats: Just six AZD1222 recipients tested seropositive at baseline. Donors skewed white British and female; clonal diversity was possibly underestimated.

Pooled in the analysis were second doses at about 4 or about 12 weeks. Comment on this clone: The antigen is undetermined.

The CDR3 runs to 14 residues. V was trimmed by 1 base and J by 4 bases, leaving 12 bases between them. Germline CDR1 is SGHKS and CDR2 is YYEKEE (reference sequence). Generated by immunoSEQ multiplex PCR, the TCRdb table keeps only in-frame clones and is missing some. This sample has about 150,000 clones, with around 90% found just once. The sequence was collected from an adult who received the AZD1222 COVID-19 vaccine. This specimen was peripheral blood, taken 28 days after the second AZD1222 dose. The rearrangement links TRBV5-5 to TRBJ2-7; D gene uncertain. The CDR3 region is CASSLYQDLYEQYF. The CDR3 DNA reads as TGTGCCAGCAGCTTGTACCAGGATCTTTACGAGCAGTACTTC. Using reference TRBV5-5 and TRBJ2-7 for the parts outside the CDR3, the full variable domain is DAGVTQSPTHLIKTRGQQVTLRCSPISGHKSVSWYQQVLGQGPQFIFQYYEKEERGRGNFPDRFSARQFPNYSSELNVNALLLGDSALYLCASSLYQDLYEQYFGPGTRLTVT.